This T cell receptor (beta chain) was obtained from a study of immune heterogeneity within non-small cell lung tumors. In this sample, this clonotype turned up many times. The target antigen is unknown. The V end lost 6 bases, the J end lost 6 bases, and 9 bases lay between the germline ends. The CDR3 runs 12 residues. Germline assignment: CDR1 WSHSY and CDR2 SAAADI. Genomic DNA from bulk tumor acted as the template, and about 600 ng was loaded per sample. Several biopsies were spaced far apart within each primary tumor and obtained as surgery took place. Patients with untreated, newly diagnosed non-small cell lung cancer underwent curative surgery. TCR beta CDR3 regions came from multiplex PCR with 32 forward V and 13 reverse J primers. TCRdb re-derived calls from the multiplex PCR reads in MiXCR, one entry per CDR3 protein. This table has under 25,000 distinct CDR3 sequences, under 30% appearing once.

Notes on the study in general: For the most part, the T-cell receptor beta clonotypes present at high frequency were distinct from one individual patient to the next.

This receptor was taken from a man in his forties or fifties with non-small cell lung cancer. This chain uses TRBV10-2 with TRBJ1-5; D is perhaps TRBD1 (5 bases). The sequenced sample was lung tumor tissue. The CDR3, as DNA: TGCGCCAGCAGCAGGGAGGGTCAGCCCCAGCATTTT. It translates to CASSREGQPQHF.